The 27 T cell receptor beta chains in this list originate from one sample, sequenced in a study of early stage breast cancer tumors. Data came from immunoSEQ multiplex PCR; TCRdb stores just in-frame clones and leaves some out. This sample carries about 53,000 clones, about 89% of them seen once, and the ten largest clones take less than 5%. Sequences were obtained from blood. These receptors all come from a person between 65 and 79 years old with breast cancer.

The chain has TRBV7-2 and TRBJ2-7, with 9 bases fitting TRBD2. The V gene end was trimmed by 5 bases and the J gene end by 2 bases; junction bases not matched to a gene: 7. The CDR3 has 15 amino acids. CDR1 and CDR2 from the germline V gene are SGHTA and FQGNSA. The CDR3, as DNA: TGTGCCAGCAGCACAAGCGGGGGGCCCACCTACGAGCAGTACTTC. Amino acids: CASSTSGGPTYEQYF.

V is TRBV6-5 and J is TRBJ2-5; 8 bases fit TRBD2. The CDR3 runs 14 residues. V trimming: 4 bases; J trimming: 5 bases; junction bases outside the gene matches: 6. Germline lookup yields CDR1 MNHEY and CDR2 SVGAGI. The CDR3 DNA follows: TGTGCCAGCAGTTCTGGGACTAGGGCCGAGACCCAGTACTTC. It is translated as CASSSGTRAETQYF.

The CDR3 DNA follows: TGTGCCAGCACGGAGCAGTACTTC. Its protein product is CASTEQYF. The chain uses TRBV2 and TRBJ2-7; D unresolved. The ends were cut back, 7 bases at V and 7 bases at J, with 2 bases in the middle. Germline V gene sequence: CDR1 SNHLY, CDR2 FYNNEI. This CDR3 is built from 8 residues. Combining the CDR3 with reference TRBV2 and TRBJ2-7 gives the whole variable domain EPEVTQTPSHQVTQMGQEVILRCVPISNHLYFYWYRQILGQKVEFLVSFYNNEISEKSEIFDDQFSVERPDGSNFTLKIRSTKLEDSAMYFCASTEQYFGPGTRLTVT.

This clone was detected only once. This sequence joins TRBV29-1 and TRBJ2-7, with TRBD1 matching 10 bases. The CDR3 is 12 amino acids. From germline, CDR1 is SQVTM and CDR2 ANQGSEA. J was trimmed by 7 bases and V by 7 bases; bases with no gene match: 7. The CDR3 loop reads CSAHGTGDEQYF. The CDR3 bases are TGCAGCGCCCACGGGACAGGGGATGAGCAGTACTTC.

This chain uses TRBV9 with TRBJ2-1, with 9 positions matching TRBD2. CDR1 SGDLS and CDR2 YYNGEE come from the germline V gene. The J segment lost 6 bases and the V segment lost 0 bases, leaving 4 bases of the junction unmatched. The CDR3 contains 15 residues. CDR3 loop: CASSVGGGASNEQFF. The CDR3 DNA reads TGTGCCAGCAGCGTAGGCGGGGGGGCAAGCAATGAGCAGTTCTTC.

The chain carries TRBV7-6 and TRBJ2-3; D is possibly TRBD2 (5 bases). Germline V lookup: CDR1 SGHVS, CDR2 FNYEAQ. This CDR3 spans 15 amino acids. V gave up 2 bases and J gave up 6 bases, with 15 bases separating them. Here the CDR3 reads CASSLTPADPDTQYF. As DNA, the CDR3 is TGTGCCAGCAGCTTAACACCAGCGGACCCGGATACGCAGTATTTT.

This clone was observed once. The V gene is TRBV28, the J gene TRBJ1-1; D might be TRBD1 (5 bases). CDR1 is MDHEN and CDR2 is SYDVKM in the germline V gene. This CDR3 is 12 amino acids long. Trimming cost V 10 bases and J 1 base, with 10 bases left between them. The CDR3, as DNA: TGTGCCATAAGGGGTGCGAACACTGAAGCTTTCTTT. Amino acids: CAIRGANTEAFF. The entire variable domain, with the rest obtained from reference TRBV28 and TRBJ1-1, is as follows: DVKVTQSSRYLVKRTGEKVFLECVQDMDHENMFWYRQDPGLGLRLIYFSYDVKMKEKGDIPEGYSVSREKKERFSLILESASTNQTSMYLCAIRGANTEAFFGQGTRLTVV.

The chain couples TRBV7-2 to TRBJ2-5, with 14 bases fitting TRBD2. The V and J ends lost 1 base and 7 bases, in that order; junction bases with no gene match: 8. The germline CDR1 and CDR2 sequences are SGHTA and FQGNSA. This CDR3 is built from 17 residues. In nucleotides, the CDR3 is TGTGCCAGCAGCTTAGGGACTAGCGGGGGGCCCCAGGTGACCCAGTACTTC. Amino acids: CASSLGTSGGPQVTQYF. The complete variable domain, with remaining parts taken from reference TRBV7-2 and TRBJ2-5, reads GAGVSQSPSNKVTEKGKDVELRCDPISGHTALYWYRQSLGQGLEFLIYFQGNSAPDKSGLPSDRFSAERTGGSVSTLTIQRTQQEDSAVYLCASSLGTSGGPQVTQYFGPGTRLLVL.

The chain joins TRBV19 to TRBJ2-3; 10 bases map to TRBD1. The CDR3 contains 14 residues. Trimming at V came to 6 bases and at J to 4 bases, leaving 4 bases not matched to a gene. CDR1 and CDR2 (germline): LNHDA, SQIVND (reference sequence). CDR3 nucleotide sequence: TGTGCCAGTAGGTCCGGGACAGGGGCAGATACGCAGTATTTT. This gives the protein CASRSGTGADTQYF.

The gene calls are TRBV7-2 and TRBJ2-1, with D possibly matching TRBD1 (6 bases). Germline V CDR1 and CDR2: SGHTA, FQGNSA. Trimming took off 1 base at V and 2 bases at J, with 15 bases between the two ends. This CDR3 comprises 17 residues. CDR3 nucleotides: TGTGCCAGCAGCTTAGTGTCACAGGGACCTCCCTACAATGAGCAGTTCTTC. Amino acids: CASSLVSQGPPYNEQFF.

CDR3 amino acids: CASSYTDRAGSETQYF. CDR3 sequence (DNA): TGTGCCAGCAGTTATACGGACAGGGCGGGTAGTGAGACCCAGTACTTC. The rearrangement uses TRBV6-5 and TRBJ2-5, with 8 bases that match TRBD1. CDR3 length equals 16 residues. Unmatched junction bases numbered 11, after V lost 3 bases and J lost 5 bases. Germline CDR1 is MNHEY and CDR2 is SVGAGI.

The rearrangement links TRBV30 to TRBJ1-1; D remains ambiguous. Looked up from germline, CDR1 is GTSNPN and CDR2 is SVGIG (reference sequence). The length of the CDR3 is 13 residues. V was pared by 0 bases and J by 2 bases, with 7 bases between. The CDR3 DNA reads as TGTGCCTGGAGTGTACTGCTAAACACTGAAGCTTTCTTT. Translating it yields CAWSVLLNTEAFF. The variable domain in full, with the rest retrieved from reference TRBV30 and TRBJ1-1, is SQTIHQWPATLVQPVGSPLSLECTVEGTSNPNLYWYRQAAGRGLQLLFYSVGIGQISSEVPQNLSASRPQDRQFILSSKKLLLSDSGFYLCAWSVLLNTEAFFGQGTRLTVV.

The rearrangement uses TRBV10-3 and TRBJ1-2; no clear D. CDR3 size: 14 residues. V dropped 2 bases and J dropped 5 bases, with 12 bases sitting between them. Per germline, CDR1 ENHRY and CDR2 SYGVKD. The CDR3 loop is CAISEAGIRYGYTF. The CDR3 DNA reads TGTGCCATCAGTGAGGCGGGTATCAGGTATGGCTACACCTTC.

The gene calls are TRBV27 and TRBJ2-3; possibly TRBD1 for D (6 bases). V was clipped by 7 bases and J by 1 base, with 9 bases between them. The CDR3 contains 13 residues. Germline CDR1 and CDR2: MNHEY and SMNVEV (reference sequence). The CDR3 nucleotides are TGTGCCAGCATGCCAGGGGGCACAGATACGCAGTATTTT. It specifies CASMPGGTDTQYF.

V is TRBV5-1 and J is TRBJ2-1; 7 positions match TRBD2. Germline CDR1 reads SGHRS; CDR2 reads YFSETQ. The ends lost 6 bases at V and 5 bases at J; junction bases unmatched: 8. The CDR3 has 14 amino acids. As DNA, the CDR3 is TGCGCCAGCACCCAGGTGGGGGGGAACAATGAGCAGTTCTTC. It codes for CASTQVGGNNEQFF.

The chain recombines TRBV5-8 with TRBJ1-1; D is perhaps TRBD1 (6 bases). The CDR3 consists of 19 residues. From germline, CDR1 is SGHTS and CDR2 YDEGEE. The V and J ends lost 3 bases and 1 base respectively, with 25 bases between them. The CDR3 spells CASSSTKGTRSLRNTEAFF. CDR3 DNA: TGTGCCAGCAGCTCGACCAAGGGGACACGGTCCCTCCGGAACACTGAAGCTTTCTTT.

This clone rates as medium-sized (0.01 to 0.1%). Other DNA sequences in the sample encode the same CDR3. This chain joins TRBV11-2 and TRBJ2-2; 8 bases line up with TRBD1. The germline V gene encodes CDR1 SGHAT and CDR2 FQNNGV. This CDR3 has 14 residues. The J segment lost 5 bases and the V segment lost 5 bases, leaving 4 bases of the junction unmatched. The CDR3 DNA reads TGTGCCAGCAGCCTAGGACAGGGAACCGGGGAGCTGTTTTTT. It yields the protein CASSLGQGTGELFF.

The chain links TRBV7-2 to TRBJ1-1, with D possibly being TRBD1 (6 bases). The CDR3 runs to 13 residues. Trimming took off 5 bases at V and 10 bases at J, with 17 bases between the two ends. The germline V gene has CDR1 SGHTA and CDR2 FQGNSA. CDR3 nucleotides: TGTGCCAGCAGCCCCACTCAGGGGCGCGGAGCTTTCTTT. It is translated as CASSPTQGRGAFF.

The chain combines TRBV28 with TRBJ2-3; 13 bases align to TRBD2. Germline V gene sequence: CDR1 MDHEN, CDR2 SYDVKM. With V trimmed by 6 bases and J by 7 bases, 4 bases remained unmatched. The CDR3 has 14 amino acids. CDR3 residues: CASRWTSGSHTQYF. CDR3 nucleotide sequence: TGTGCCAGCAGGTGGACTAGCGGGAGCCATACGCAGTATTTT.

The chain is built from TRBV30 and TRBJ1-4; no reliable D call. Germline V gives CDR1 GTSNPN, CDR2 SVGIG (reference sequence). This CDR3 comprises 15 residues. V lost 0 bases and J lost 1, with 9 bases in between. The CDR3 spells CAWSVQSGTNEKLFF. DNA of the CDR3: TGTGCCTGGAGTGTACAATCGGGAACTAATGAAAAACTGTTTTTT.

V usage is TRBV7-9 and J usage is TRBJ2-1; TRBD2 agrees at 9 bases. In germline, CDR1 is SEHNR, CDR2 FQNEAQ (reference sequence). With 2 bases clipped from V and 6 bases from J, the junction kept 5 bases outside the gene matches. The CDR3 is 15 amino acids. CDR3 residues: CASSLMSGGINEQFF. Here the CDR3 DNA reads TGTGCCAGCAGCTTAATGAGCGGGGGGATCAATGAGCAGTTCTTC.

J is TRBJ1-2 and V is TRBV5-8, with TRBD1 as a possible D gene (5 bases). Germline V gives CDR1 SGHTS, CDR2 YDEGEE. V lost 1 base and J 6 bases, leaving 13 bases between the germline ends. The CDR3 has 14 amino acids. In DNA form, the CDR3 reads TGTGCCAGCAGCTTGTTTCGGGGGTCTCATGGCTACACCTTC. Its translation: CASSLFRGSHGYTF.

The CDR3 DNA reads TGCAGTGCGAGGACAGGGTTTGGCTACACCTTC. This codes for CSARTGFGYTF. The chain is built from TRBV20-1 and TRBJ1-2; TRBD1 agrees at 8 bases. V shed 6 bases, J shed 7 bases, and the junction held 4 bases outside the gene matches. The CDR3 is made up of 11 amino acids. CDR1 and CDR2 (germline): DFQATT, SNEGSKA (reference sequence).

V gene TRBV2 combines with J gene TRBJ1-2; the match to TRBD1 covers 7 bases. The CDR3 totals 15 residues. V shed 8 bases, J shed 4 bases, and the junction held 13 bases outside the gene matches. The germline V gene has CDR1 SNHLY and CDR2 FYNNEI. CDR3 in amino acids: CASGVIRQGGYGYTF. The CDR3 DNA sequence: TGTGCCAGCGGGGTGATTCGACAGGGCGGCTATGGCTACACCTTC.

The rearrangement joins TRBV2 to TRBJ2-7; a possible D gene is TRBD2 (5 bases). Per germline, CDR1 SNHLY and CDR2 FYNNEI. V was pared by 8 bases and J by 7 bases, with 15 bases between. The CDR3 spans 12 residues. CDR3 region: CASRAARGEQYF. In DNA form, the CDR3 reads TGTGCCAGCCGAGCGGCTCGAGGGGAGCAGTACTTC.

J is TRBJ2-5 and V is TRBV28; a possible D gene is TRBD2 (5 bases). This CDR3 comprises 14 residues. Between the trimmed V and J ends, which lost 7 bases and 1 base, there was a span of 13 bases. Germline values: CDR1 MDHEN, CDR2 SYDVKM. The CDR3, as DNA: TGTGCCAGCACCTCCACCGGACTCCAAGAGACCCAGTACTTC. This codes for CASTSTGLQETQYF.

The sample holds a few counts of this clone. The chain is built from TRBV18 and TRBJ2-7; D is possibly TRBD1 (5 bases). The CDR3 length is 14 residues. V shed 0 bases and J shed 4 bases, with 10 bases lying between them. The V gene's germline CDR1 is KGHSH and CDR2 LQKENI. The CDR3 nucleotides are TGTGCCAGCTCACCACCGGCAGGGATGTACGAGCAGTACTTC. Its translation: CASSPPAGMYEQYF.